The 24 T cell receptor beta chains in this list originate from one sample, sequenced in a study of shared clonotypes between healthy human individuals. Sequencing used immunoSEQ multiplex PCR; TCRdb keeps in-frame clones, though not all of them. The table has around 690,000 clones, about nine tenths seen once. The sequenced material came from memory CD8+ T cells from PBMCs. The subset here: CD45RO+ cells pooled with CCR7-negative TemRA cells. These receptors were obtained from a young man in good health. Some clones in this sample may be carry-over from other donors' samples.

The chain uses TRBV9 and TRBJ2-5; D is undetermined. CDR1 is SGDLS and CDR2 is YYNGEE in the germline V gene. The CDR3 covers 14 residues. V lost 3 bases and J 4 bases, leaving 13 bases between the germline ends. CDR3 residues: CASSEAGDRETQYF. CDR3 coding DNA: TGTGCCAGCAGCGAAGCAGGTGATCGAGAGACCCAGTACTTC.

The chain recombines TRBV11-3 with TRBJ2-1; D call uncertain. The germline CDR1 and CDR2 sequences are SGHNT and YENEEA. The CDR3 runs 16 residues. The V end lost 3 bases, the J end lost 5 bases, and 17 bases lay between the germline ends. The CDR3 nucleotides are TGTGCCAGCAGCTTGGGTCCTTACGGGTCAAACAATGAGCAGTTCTTC. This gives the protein CASSLGPYGSNNEQFF.

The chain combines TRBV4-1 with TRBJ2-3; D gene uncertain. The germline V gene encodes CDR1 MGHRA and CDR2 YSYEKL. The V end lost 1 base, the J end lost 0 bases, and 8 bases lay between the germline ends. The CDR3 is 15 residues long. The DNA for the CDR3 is TGCGCCAGCAGCCAAGCCCTCACTAGCACAGATACGCAGTATTTT. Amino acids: CASSQALTSTDTQYF.

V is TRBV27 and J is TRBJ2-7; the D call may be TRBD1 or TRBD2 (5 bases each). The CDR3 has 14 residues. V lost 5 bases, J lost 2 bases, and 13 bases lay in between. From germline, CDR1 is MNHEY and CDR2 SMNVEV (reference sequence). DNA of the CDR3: TGTGCCAGCAGTGGCCGGGACGGCCCCTACGAGCAGTACTTC. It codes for CASSGRDGPYEQYF.

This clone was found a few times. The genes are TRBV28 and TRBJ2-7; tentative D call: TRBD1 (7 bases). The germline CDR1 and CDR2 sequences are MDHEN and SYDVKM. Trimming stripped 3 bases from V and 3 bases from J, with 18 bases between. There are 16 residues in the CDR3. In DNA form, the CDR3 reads TGTGCCAGCAGTTTTCCAACCGGGCAGGGGGGCTACGAGCAGTACTTC. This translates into CASSFPTGQGGYEQYF. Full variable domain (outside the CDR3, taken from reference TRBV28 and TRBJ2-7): DVKVTQSSRYLVKRTGEKVFLECVQDMDHENMFWYRQDPGLGLRLIYFSYDVKMKEKGDIPEGYSVSREKKERFSLILESASTNQTSMYLCASSFPTGQGGYEQYFGPGTRLTVT.

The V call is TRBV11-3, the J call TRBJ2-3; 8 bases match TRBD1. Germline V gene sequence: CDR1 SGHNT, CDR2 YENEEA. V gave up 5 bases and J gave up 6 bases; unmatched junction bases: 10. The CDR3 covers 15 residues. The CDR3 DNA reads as TGTGCCAGCAGCGCCCGCGGGACAGGTTGGGATACGCAGTATTTT. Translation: CASSARGTGWDTQYF. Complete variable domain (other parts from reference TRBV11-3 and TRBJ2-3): EAGVVQSPRYKIIEKKQPVAFWCNPISGHNTLYWYLQNLGQGPELLIRYENEEAVDDSQLPKDRFSAERLKGVDSTLKIQPAELGDSAVYLCASSARGTGWDTQYFGPGTRLTVL.

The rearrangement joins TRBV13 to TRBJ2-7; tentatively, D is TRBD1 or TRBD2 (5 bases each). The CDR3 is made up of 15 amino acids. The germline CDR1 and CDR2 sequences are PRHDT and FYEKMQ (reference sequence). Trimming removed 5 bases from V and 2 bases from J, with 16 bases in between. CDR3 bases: TGTGCCAGCAGCGGCCGGGACGGAGTAACCTACGAGCAGTACTTC. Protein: CASSGRDGVTYEQYF. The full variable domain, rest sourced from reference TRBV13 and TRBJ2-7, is AAGVIQSPRHLIKEKRETATLKCYPIPRHDTVYWYQQGPGQDPQFLISFYEKMQSDKGSIPDRFSAQQFSDYHSELNMSSLELGDSALYFCASSGRDGVTYEQYFGPGTRLTVT.

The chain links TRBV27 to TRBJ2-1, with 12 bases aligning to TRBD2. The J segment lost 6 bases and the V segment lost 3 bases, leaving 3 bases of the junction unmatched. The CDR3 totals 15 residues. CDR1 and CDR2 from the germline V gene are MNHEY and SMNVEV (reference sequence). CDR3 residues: CASSFLAGGLNEQFF. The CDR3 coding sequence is TGTGCCAGCAGTTTCCTAGCGGGAGGGCTCAATGAGCAGTTCTTC.

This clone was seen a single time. The CDR3 region is CASRPGTGKNIQYF. Here the CDR3 DNA reads TGTGCCAGCAGACCCGGGACAGGGAAAAACATTCAGTACTTC. This chain connects TRBV28 to TRBJ2-4; TRBD1 matches 9 bases. Germline-derived CDR1 and CDR2 are MDHEN and SYDVKM. The V gene end was trimmed by 6 bases and the J gene end by 4 bases; junction bases not matched to a gene: 4. The CDR3 contains 14 residues.

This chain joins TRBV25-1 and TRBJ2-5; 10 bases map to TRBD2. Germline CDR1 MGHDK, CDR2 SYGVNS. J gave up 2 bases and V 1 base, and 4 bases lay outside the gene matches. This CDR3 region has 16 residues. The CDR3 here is CASSELSLAGQETQYF. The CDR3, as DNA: TGTGCCAGCAGTGAATTATCACTAGCGGGACAAGAGACCCAGTACTTC.

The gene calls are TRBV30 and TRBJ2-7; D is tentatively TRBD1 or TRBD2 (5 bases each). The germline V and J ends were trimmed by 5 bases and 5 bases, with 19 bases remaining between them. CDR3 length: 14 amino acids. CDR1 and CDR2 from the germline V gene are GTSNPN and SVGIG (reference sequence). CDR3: CAWQPPRGTNEQYF. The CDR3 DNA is TGTGCCTGGCAACCCCCGAGAGGGACCAACGAGCAGTACTTC.

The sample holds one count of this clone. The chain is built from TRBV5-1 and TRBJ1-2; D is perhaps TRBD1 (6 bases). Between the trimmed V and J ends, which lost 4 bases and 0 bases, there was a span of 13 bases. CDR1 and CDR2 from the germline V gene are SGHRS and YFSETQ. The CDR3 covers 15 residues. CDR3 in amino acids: CASSPAGGPNYGYTF. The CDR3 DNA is TGCGCCAGCAGCCCGGCGGGGGGGCCTAACTATGGCTACACCTTC.

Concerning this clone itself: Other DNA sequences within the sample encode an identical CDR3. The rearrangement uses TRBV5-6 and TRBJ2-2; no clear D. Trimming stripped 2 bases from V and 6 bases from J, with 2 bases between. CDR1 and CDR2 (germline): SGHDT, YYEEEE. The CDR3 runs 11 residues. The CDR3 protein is CASSFAGELFF. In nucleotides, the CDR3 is TGTGCCAGCAGCTTCGCCGGGGAGCTGTTTTTT.

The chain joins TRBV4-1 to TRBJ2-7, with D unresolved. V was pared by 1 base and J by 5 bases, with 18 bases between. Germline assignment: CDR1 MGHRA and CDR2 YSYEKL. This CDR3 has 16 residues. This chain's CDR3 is CASSQALSMPNHEQYF. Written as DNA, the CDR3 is TGCGCCAGCAGCCAAGCACTCTCGATGCCAAACCACGAGCAGTACTTC.

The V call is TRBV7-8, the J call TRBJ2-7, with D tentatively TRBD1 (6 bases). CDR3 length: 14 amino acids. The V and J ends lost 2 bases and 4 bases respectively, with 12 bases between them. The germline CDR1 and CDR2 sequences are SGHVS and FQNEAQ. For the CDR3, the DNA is TGTGCCAGCAGCTTACTCACAGGGATTTACGAGCAGTACTTC. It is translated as CASSLLTGIYEQYF.

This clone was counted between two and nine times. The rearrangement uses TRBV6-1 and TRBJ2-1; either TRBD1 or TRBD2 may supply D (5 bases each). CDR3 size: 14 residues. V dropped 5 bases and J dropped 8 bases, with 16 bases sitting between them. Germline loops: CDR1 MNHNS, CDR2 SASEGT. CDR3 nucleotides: TGTGCCAGCAGTTATTCCCCTGGGGGAGATGAGCAGTTCTTC. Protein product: CASSYSPGGDEQFF.

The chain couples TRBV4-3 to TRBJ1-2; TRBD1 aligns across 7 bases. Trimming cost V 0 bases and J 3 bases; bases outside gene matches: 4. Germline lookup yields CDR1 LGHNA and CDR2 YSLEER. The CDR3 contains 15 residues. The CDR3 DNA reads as TGCGCCAGCAGCCAAGAACTACAGGGGTACTATGGCTACACCTTC. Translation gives CASSQELQGYYGYTF.

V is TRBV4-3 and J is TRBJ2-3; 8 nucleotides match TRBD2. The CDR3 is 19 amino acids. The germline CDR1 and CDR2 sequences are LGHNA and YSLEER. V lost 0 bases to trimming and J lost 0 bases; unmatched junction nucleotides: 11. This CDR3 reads CASSQDLQGREASTDTQYF. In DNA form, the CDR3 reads TGCGCCAGCAGCCAAGATCTTCAAGGGCGGGAGGCTAGCACAGATACGCAGTATTTT.

CDR3 DNA: TGTGCCAGCAGGCCTAACAGGGCTCACGGGGAGCTGTTTTTT. This sequence encodes CASRPNRAHGELFF. This sequence joins TRBV6-6 and TRBJ2-2; the D gene is possibly TRBD1 (6 bases). V gave up 6 bases and J gave up 7 bases, with 15 bases separating them. The germline V gene has CDR1 MNHNY and CDR2 SVGAGI (reference sequence). The CDR3 consists of 14 residues.

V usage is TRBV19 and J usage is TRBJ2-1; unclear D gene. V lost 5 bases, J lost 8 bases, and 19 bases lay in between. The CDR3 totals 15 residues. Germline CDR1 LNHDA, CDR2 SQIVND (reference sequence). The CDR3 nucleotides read TGTGCCAGTAGTCCAGAGGACGGCAGAACCGATGAGCAGTTCTTC. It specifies CASSPEDGRTDEQFF.

Here the CDR3 DNA reads TGTGCCAGCAGCTTAGATCCTAGCGGGACAACCTACGAGCAGTACTTC. Amino acid sequence: CASSLDPSGTTYEQYF. V and J are TRBV7-8 and TRBJ2-7; 9 bases align to TRBD2. The V gene end was trimmed by 1 base and the J gene end by 2 bases; junction bases not matched to a gene: 6. Looked up from germline, CDR1 is SGHVS and CDR2 is FQNEAQ. This CDR3 is 16 amino acids long.

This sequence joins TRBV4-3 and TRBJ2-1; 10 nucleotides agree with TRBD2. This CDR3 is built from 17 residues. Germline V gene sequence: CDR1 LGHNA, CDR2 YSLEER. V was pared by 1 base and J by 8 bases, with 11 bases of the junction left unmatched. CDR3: CASSQGSSGRVRDEQFF. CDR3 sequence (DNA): TGCGCCAGCAGCCAAGGCTCTAGCGGGAGAGTCCGGGATGAGCAGTTCTTC.

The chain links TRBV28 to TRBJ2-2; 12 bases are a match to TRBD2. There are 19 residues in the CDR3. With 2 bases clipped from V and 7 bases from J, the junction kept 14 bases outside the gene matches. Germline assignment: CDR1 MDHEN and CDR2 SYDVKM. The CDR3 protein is CASSLMLAGGPGGGGELFF. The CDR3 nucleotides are TGTGCCAGCAGTTTAATGCTAGCGGGAGGGCCAGGGGGAGGCGGGGAGCTGTTTTTT.

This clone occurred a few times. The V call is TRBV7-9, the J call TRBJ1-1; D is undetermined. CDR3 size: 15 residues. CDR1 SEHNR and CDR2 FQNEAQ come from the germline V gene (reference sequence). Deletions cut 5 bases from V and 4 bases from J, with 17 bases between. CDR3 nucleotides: TGTGCCAGCAGCCCCCCCGGGGTCAGTTCCACTGAAGCTTTCTTT. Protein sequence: CASSPPGVSSTEAFF.